The 16 T cell receptor beta chains below all came from one sample that was sequenced in a study of blood T cell repertoires in COVID-19. TCRdb keeps only in-frame clones here, not all; method: immunoSEQ multiplex PCR. The sample contains some 120,000 clones, more than 75% of which appear only once. Sequenced: peripheral blood. These receptors came from a human donor in a cohort sampled during active COVID-19.

This chain links TRBV24-1 with TRBJ2-3, with 7 bases aligning to TRBD2. The CDR3 is 14 residues long. V gave up 5 bases and J gave up 1 base; unmatched junction bases: 2. Per the germline V gene, CDR1 is KGHDR and CDR2 is SFDVKD. The CDR3 DNA reads as TGTGCCACCAGTGGGGCGGGAGGCACAGATACGCAGTATTTT. This gives the protein CATSGAGGTDTQYF.

The chain couples TRBV7-9 to TRBJ1-2; 7 bases line up with TRBD1. Germline-derived CDR1 and CDR2 are SEHNR and FQNEAQ (reference sequence). The V segment lost 1 base and the J segment 5 bases; nucleotides outside the gene matches: 7. CDR3 length equals 15 residues. The CDR3 DNA follows: TGTGCCAGCAGCTTAGGTGACAGGGATGCGTATGGCTACACCTTC. This gives the protein CASSLGDRDAYGYTF. The complete variable domain, with remaining parts taken from reference TRBV7-9 and TRBJ1-2, reads DTGVSQNPRHKITKRGQNVTFRCDPISEHNRLYWYRQTLGQGPEFLTYFQNEAQLEKSRLLSDRFSAERPKGSFSTLEIQRTEQGDSAMYLCASSLGDRDAYGYTFGSGTRLTVV.

This sequence joins TRBV19 and TRBJ1-2, with 8 bases that match TRBD1. Germline assignment: CDR1 LNHDA and CDR2 SQIVND (reference sequence). The CDR3 runs 14 residues. V was clipped by 6 bases and J by 4 bases; unmatched bases: 7. The CDR3 loop is CASSLQGEIYGYTF. In nucleotides, the CDR3 is TGTGCCAGTAGCTTACAGGGGGAAATCTATGGCTACACCTTC.

This chain connects TRBV10-1 to TRBJ2-7; 7 nucleotides line up with TRBD2. The V gene end was trimmed by 4 bases and the J gene end by 0 bases; junction bases not matched to a gene: 3. Germline V lookup: CDR1 WNHNN, CDR2 SYGVQD (reference sequence). The CDR3 runs 14 residues. The CDR3 nucleotides are TGCGCCAGCAGTGGGGGGGGGAGCTCCTACGAGCAGTACTTC. Translation: CASSGGGSSYEQYF.

The chain combines TRBV28 with TRBJ2-7; tentative D call: TRBD2 (7 bases). Trimming left V 1 base short and J 0 bases short, with 13 bases between. Germline lookup yields CDR1 MDHEN and CDR2 SYDVKM. The CDR3 runs 16 residues. In nucleotides, the CDR3 is TGTGCCAGCAGTTTATTTAAGGGGGAGGGCTCCTACGAGCAGTACTTC. This encodes CASSLFKGEGSYEQYF.

The chain carries TRBV7-2 and TRBJ2-5, with D perhaps matching TRBD1 (5 bases). The germline gives CDR1 SGHTA, CDR2 FQGNSA. V lost 5 bases to trimming and J lost 9 bases, with 22 bases between them. The CDR3 has 15 residues. CDR3 loop: CASSNARQGGLAQYF. In DNA form, the CDR3 reads TGTGCCAGCAGCAATGCACGTCAGGGCGGTTTGGCCCAGTACTTC.

The V call is TRBV14, the J call TRBJ2-1; perhaps TRBD1 as D (5 bases). Germline V gene sequence: CDR1 SGHDN, CDR2 FVKESK. CDR3 length: 15 residues. Trimming removed 1 base from V and 5 bases from J, with 12 bases in between. DNA of the CDR3: TGTGCCAGCAGCCAAGGACAGATAGGGGACAATGAGCAGTTCTTC. It translates to CASSQGQIGDNEQFF. The variable domain in full, completed from reference TRBV14 and TRBJ2-1, reads EAGVTQFPSHSVIEKGQTVTLRCDPISGHDNLYWYRRVMGKEIKFLLHFVKESKQDESGMPNNRFLAERTGGTYSTLKVQPAELEDSGVYFCASSQGQIGDNEQFFGPGTRLTVL.

A note on this clone: At one end, the junction sequence differs from germline, possibly due to a read error. The DNA for the CDR3 is TGTGCCAGCAGTCATGGGGCCAACGTCCCGACTTTC. Amino acids: CASSHGANVPTF. This sequence joins TRBV27 and TRBJ2-6; the D gene is possibly TRBD1 (5 bases). Germline CDR1 MNHEY, CDR2 SMNVEV (reference sequence). The CDR3 runs 12 residues.

The chain is built from TRBV5-1 and TRBJ2-3; 10 nucleotides agree with TRBD1. V gave up 0 bases and J gave up 1 base; unmatched junction bases: 8. The CDR3 covers 18 residues. Germline CDR1 is SGHRS and CDR2 is YFSETQ. The CDR3 nucleotides read TGCGCCAGCAGCTTGGACCCTGTTGGGACAGGGGGCACAGATACGCAGTATTTT. Translation: CASSLDPVGTGGTDTQYF.

This clone was seen only a few times. The chain couples TRBV4-1 to TRBJ2-7, with D possibly being TRBD1 (5 bases). Germline assignment: CDR1 MGHRA and CDR2 YSYEKL. CDR3 size: 15 residues. The V end was cut by 3 bases, the J end by 2 bases, with 14 bases between. The CDR3 spells CASSHLVGQAYEQYF. The CDR3, as DNA: TGCGCCAGCAGCCATCTGGTGGGGCAGGCCTACGAGCAGTACTTC.

A single count supports this clone. The V gene is TRBV5-1, the J gene TRBJ1-6; D uncertain. This CDR3 contains 12 residues. CDR1 is SGHRS, CDR2 YFSETQ, per germline. The V gene lost 7 bases and the J gene lost 11 bases, with 13 bases spanning the gap. The CDR3: CASDPGGAPLHF. The CDR3 nucleotides are TGCGCCAGCGACCCCGGCGGGGCACCCCTCCACTTT.

The V and J genes are TRBV25-1 and TRBJ1-4; D is unclear. V lost 6 bases to trimming and J lost 8 bases, with 10 bases between them. This CDR3 has 12 residues. CDR1 and CDR2 from the germline V gene are MGHDK and SYGVNS. The CDR3 spells CASRVISEKLFF. For the CDR3, the DNA is TGTGCCAGCAGAGTAATAAGCGAAAAACTGTTTTTT.

This clone was seen only once. J is TRBJ1-5 and V is TRBV20-1; tentatively, D is TRBD1 (6 bases). This CDR3 is built from 11 residues. Trimming left V 6 bases short and J 11 bases short, with 14 bases between. Germline V gene sequence: CDR1 DFQATT, CDR2 SNEGSKA (reference sequence). CDR3 region: CSAWGRGAQHF. CDR3 nucleotide sequence: TGCAGTGCATGGGGGAGGGGGGCCCAGCATTTT.

This chain uses TRBV18 with TRBJ2-1; 9 bases are shared with TRBD1. The CDR3 runs 14 residues. J was trimmed by 9 bases and V by 5 bases; bases with no gene match: 8. In germline, CDR1 is KGHSH, CDR2 LQKENI. The CDR3: CASSFRQGDGEQFF. The CDR3 DNA sequence: TGTGCCAGCTCATTTCGACAGGGGGACGGTGAGCAGTTCTTC.

Only one count was recorded for this clone. The CDR3 is CASSRTAFQNIQYF. In DNA, the CDR3 is TGTGCCAGCTCCCGGACAGCCTTCCAAAACATTCAGTACTTC. The chain combines TRBV5-6 with TRBJ2-4; D is possibly TRBD1 (6 bases). CDR1 SGHDT and CDR2 YYEEEE come from the germline V gene. The CDR3 extends over 14 amino acids. V gave up 7 bases and J gave up 5 bases, with 16 bases separating them. Drawing the rest from reference TRBV5-6 and TRBJ2-4, the complete variable domain is DAGVTQSPTHLIKTRGQQVTLRCSPKSGHDTVSWYQQALGQGPQFIFQYYEEEERQRGNFPDRFSGHQFPNYSSELNVNALLLGDSALYLCASSRTAFQNIQYFGAGTRLSVL.

V and J are TRBV28 and TRBJ2-5; the match to TRBD1 covers 7 bases. Germline V gives CDR1 MDHEN, CDR2 SYDVKM. This CDR3 comprises 16 residues. V lost 1 base to trimming and J lost 4 bases; unmatched junction nucleotides: 9. CDR3 DNA: TGTGCCAGCAGTTTATCTGGATACAGGGGTCCAGAGACCCAGTACTTC. Its protein is CASSLSGYRGPETQYF. Full variable domain (remainder filled in from reference TRBV28 and TRBJ2-5): DVKVTQSSRYLVKRTGEKVFLECVQDMDHENMFWYRQDPGLGLRLIYFSYDVKMKEKGDIPEGYSVSREKKERFSLILESASTNQTSMYLCASSLSGYRGPETQYFGPGTRLLVL.